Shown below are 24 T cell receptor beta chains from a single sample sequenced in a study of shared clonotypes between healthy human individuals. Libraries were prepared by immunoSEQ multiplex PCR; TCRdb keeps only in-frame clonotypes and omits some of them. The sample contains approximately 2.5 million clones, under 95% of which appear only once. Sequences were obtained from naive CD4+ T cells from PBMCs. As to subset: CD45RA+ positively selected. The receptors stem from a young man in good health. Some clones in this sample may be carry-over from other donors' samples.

The CDR3 DNA is TGTGCCAGCAGTGACAGGACAGGGAACACTGAAGCTTTCTTT. It translates to CASSDRTGNTEAFF. The chain is built from TRBV6-5 and TRBJ1-1, with 7 bases fitting TRBD1. Trimming took 5 bases from V and 1 from J; bases not matched to a gene: 4. CDR3 length: 14 amino acids. Germline loops: CDR1 MNHEY, CDR2 SVGAGI.

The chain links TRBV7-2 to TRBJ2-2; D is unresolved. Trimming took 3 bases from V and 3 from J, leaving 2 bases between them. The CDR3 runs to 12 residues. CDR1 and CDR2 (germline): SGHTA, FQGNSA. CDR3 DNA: TGTGCCAGCAGCTTTTACACCGGGGAGCTGTTTTTT. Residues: CASSFYTGELFF. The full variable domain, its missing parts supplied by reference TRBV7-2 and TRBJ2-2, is GAGVSQSPSNKVTEKGKDVELRCDPISGHTALYWYRQSLGQGLEFLIYFQGNSAPDKSGLPSDRFSAERTGGSVSTLTIQRTQQEDSAVYLCASSFYTGELFFGEGSRLTVL.

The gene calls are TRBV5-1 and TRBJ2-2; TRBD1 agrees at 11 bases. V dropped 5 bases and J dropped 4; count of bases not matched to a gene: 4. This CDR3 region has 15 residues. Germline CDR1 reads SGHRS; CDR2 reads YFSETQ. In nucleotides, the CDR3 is TGCGCCAGCAGAACCGGGACAGGGGGCACCGGGGAGCTGTTTTTT. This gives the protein CASRTGTGGTGELFF.

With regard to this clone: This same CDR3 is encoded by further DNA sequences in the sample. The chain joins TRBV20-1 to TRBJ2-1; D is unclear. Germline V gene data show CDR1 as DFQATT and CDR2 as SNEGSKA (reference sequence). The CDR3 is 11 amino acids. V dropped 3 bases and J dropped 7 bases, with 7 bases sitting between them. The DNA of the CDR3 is TGCAGTGCTAGTAATAGAAATGAGCAGTTCTTC. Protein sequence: CSASNRNEQFF.

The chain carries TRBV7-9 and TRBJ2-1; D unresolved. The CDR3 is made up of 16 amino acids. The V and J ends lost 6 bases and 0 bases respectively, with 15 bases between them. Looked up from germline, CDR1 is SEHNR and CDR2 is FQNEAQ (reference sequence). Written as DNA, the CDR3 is TGTGCCAGCAGTACTATGGGCGGACCCTCCTACAATGAGCAGTTCTTC. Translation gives CASSTMGGPSYNEQFF.

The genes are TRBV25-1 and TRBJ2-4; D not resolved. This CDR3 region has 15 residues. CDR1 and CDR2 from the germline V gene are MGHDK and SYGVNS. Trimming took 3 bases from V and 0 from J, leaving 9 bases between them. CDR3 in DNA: TGTGCCAGCAGTGACCCCTTGACAGCCAAAAACATTCAGTACTTC. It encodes CASSDPLTAKNIQYF.

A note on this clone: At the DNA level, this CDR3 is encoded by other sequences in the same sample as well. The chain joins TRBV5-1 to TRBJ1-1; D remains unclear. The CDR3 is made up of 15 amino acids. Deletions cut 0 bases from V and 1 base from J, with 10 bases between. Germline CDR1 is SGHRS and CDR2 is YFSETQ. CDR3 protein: CASSLALSANTEAFF. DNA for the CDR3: TGCGCCAGCAGCTTGGCACTCTCGGCGAACACTGAAGCTTTCTTT.

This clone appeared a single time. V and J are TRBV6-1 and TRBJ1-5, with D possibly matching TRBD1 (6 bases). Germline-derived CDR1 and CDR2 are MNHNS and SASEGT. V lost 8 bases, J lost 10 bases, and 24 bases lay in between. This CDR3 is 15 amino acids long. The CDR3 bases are TGTGCCAGCGCCTCCGGGGGAACAGGGAATCGTCCCCAGCATTTT. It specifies CASASGGTGNRPQHF.

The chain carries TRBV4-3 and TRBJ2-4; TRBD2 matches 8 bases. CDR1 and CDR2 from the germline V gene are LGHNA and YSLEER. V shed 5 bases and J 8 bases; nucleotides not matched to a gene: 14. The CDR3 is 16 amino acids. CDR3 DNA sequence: TGCGCCAGCAGCTTAATAGCCGGGAGGGCCGCTGACATTCAGTACTTC. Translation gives CASSLIAGRAADIQYF.

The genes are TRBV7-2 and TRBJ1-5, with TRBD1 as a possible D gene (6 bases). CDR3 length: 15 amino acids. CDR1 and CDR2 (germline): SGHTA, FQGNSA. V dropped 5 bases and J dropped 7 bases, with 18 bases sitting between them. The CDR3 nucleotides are TGTGCCAGCAGCCGCACAAATAACAGGGAACAGCCCCAGCATTTT. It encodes CASSRTNNREQPQHF.

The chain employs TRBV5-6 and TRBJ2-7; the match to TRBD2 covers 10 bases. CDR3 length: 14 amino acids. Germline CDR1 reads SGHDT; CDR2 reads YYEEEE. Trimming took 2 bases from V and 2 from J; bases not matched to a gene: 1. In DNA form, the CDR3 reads TGTGCCAGCAGCTTACTAGCGGGAACCTACGAGCAGTACTTC. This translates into CASSLLAGTYEQYF.

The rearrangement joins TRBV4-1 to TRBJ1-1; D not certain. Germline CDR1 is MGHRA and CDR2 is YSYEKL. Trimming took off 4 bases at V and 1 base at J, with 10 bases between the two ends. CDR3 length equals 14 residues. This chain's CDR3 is CASSPWTGNTEAFF. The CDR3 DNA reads TGCGCCAGCAGCCCATGGACGGGGAACACTGAAGCTTTCTTT.

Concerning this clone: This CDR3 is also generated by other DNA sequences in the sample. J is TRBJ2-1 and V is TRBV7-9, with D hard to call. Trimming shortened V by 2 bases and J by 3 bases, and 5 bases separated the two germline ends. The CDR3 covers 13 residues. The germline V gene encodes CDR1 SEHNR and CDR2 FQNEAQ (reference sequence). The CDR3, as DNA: TGTGCCAGCAGCTTATCTGGCTACAATGAGCAGTTCTTC. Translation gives CASSLSGYNEQFF.

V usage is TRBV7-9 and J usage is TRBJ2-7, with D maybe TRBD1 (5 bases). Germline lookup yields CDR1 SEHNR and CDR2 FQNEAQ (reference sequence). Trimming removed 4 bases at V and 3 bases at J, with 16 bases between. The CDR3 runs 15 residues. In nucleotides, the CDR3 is TGTGCCAGCAGCTCCGTCAGGACACTCATCTACGAGCAGTACTTC. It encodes CASSSVRTLIYEQYF. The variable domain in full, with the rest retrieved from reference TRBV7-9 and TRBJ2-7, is DTGVSQNPRHKITKRGQNVTFRCDPISEHNRLYWYRQTLGQGPEFLTYFQNEAQLEKSRLLSDRFSAERPKGSFSTLEIQRTEQGDSAMYLCASSSVRTLIYEQYFGPGTRLTVT.

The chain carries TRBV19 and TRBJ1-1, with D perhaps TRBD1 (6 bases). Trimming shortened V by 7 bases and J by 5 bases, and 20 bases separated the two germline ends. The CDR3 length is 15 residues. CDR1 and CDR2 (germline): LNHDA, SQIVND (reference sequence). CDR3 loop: CASTSGGAGSTEAFF. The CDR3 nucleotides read TGTGCCAGTACCTCCGGGGGGGCAGGGAGTACTGAAGCTTTCTTT.

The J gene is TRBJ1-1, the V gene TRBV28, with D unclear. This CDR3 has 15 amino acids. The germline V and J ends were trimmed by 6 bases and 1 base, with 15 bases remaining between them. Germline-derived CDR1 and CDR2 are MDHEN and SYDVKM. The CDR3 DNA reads TGTGCCAGCAGATCCCCGGGAGAAGAGAACACTGAAGCTTTCTTT. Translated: CASRSPGEENTEAFF.

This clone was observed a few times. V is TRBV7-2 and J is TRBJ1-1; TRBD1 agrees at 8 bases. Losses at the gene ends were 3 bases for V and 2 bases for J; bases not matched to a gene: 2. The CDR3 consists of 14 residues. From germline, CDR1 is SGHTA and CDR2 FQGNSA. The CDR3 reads CASSLTGDNTEAFF. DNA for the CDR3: TGTGCCAGCAGCTTGACAGGGGACAACACTGAAGCTTTCTTT.

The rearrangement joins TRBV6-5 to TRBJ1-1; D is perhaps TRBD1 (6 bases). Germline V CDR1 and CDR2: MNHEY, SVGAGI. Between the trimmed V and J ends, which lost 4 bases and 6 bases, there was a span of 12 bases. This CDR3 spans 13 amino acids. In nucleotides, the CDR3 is TGTGCCAGCAGTTTCATACAGGGATCTGAAGCTTTCTTT. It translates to CASSFIQGSEAFF.

The CDR3 loop is CSVEKGGETQYF. CDR3 DNA: TGCAGCGTTGAGAAAGGAGGGGAGACCCAGTACTTC. The V call is TRBV29-1, the J call TRBJ2-5; a possible D gene is TRBD2 (6 bases). The CDR3 has 12 residues. CDR1 SQVTM and CDR2 ANQGSEA come from the germline V gene. The V and J ends lost 3 bases and 5 bases respectively, with 10 bases between them. Based on the CDR3 plus reference TRBV29-1 and TRBJ2-5, the full variable domain is SAVISQKPSRDICQRGTSLTIQCQVDSQVTMMFWYRQQPGQSLTLIATANQGSEATYESGFVIDKFPISRPNLTFSTLTVSNMSPEDSSIYLCSVEKGGETQYFGPGTRLLVL.

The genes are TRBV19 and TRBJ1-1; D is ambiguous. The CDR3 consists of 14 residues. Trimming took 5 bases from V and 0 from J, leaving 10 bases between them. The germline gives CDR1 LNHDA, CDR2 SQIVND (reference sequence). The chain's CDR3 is CASSHIGLNTEAFF. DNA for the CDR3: TGTGCCAGTAGTCACATAGGGCTGAACACTGAAGCTTTCTTT. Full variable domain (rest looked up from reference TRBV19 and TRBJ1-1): DGGITQSPKYLFRKEGQNVTLSCEQNLNHDAMYWYRQDPGQGLRLIYYSQIVNDFQKGDIAEGYSVSREKKESFPLTVTSAQKNPTAFYLCASSHIGLNTEAFFGQGTRLTVV.

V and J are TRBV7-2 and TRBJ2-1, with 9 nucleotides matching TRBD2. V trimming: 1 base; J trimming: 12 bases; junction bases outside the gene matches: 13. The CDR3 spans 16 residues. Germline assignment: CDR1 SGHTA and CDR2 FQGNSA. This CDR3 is CASSLVGLREGPGQFF. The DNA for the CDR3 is TGTGCCAGCAGCTTAGTCGGTTTGCGGGAGGGCCCGGGGCAGTTCTTC.

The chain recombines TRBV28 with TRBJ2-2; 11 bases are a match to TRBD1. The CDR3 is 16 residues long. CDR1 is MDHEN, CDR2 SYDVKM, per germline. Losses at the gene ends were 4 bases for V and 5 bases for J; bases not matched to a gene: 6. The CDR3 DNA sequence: TGTGCCAGCAGTTCCCCGGGACAGGGGGAAACCGGGGAGCTGTTTTTT. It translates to CASSSPGQGETGELFF.

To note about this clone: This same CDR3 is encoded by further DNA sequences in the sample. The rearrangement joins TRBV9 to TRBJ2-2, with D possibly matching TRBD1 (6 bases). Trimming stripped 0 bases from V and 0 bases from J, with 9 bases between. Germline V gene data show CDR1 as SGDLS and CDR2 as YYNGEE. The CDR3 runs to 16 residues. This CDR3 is CASSVGGGPNTGELFF. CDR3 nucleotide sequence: TGTGCCAGCAGCGTAGGAGGGGGACCGAACACCGGGGAGCTGTTTTTT. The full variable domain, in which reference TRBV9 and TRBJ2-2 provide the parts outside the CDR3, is DSGVTQTPKHLITATGQRVTLRCSPRSGDLSVYWYQQSLDQGLQFLIQYYNGEERAKGNILERFSAQQFPDLHSELNLSSLELGDSALYFCASSVGGGPNTGELFFGEGSRLTVL.

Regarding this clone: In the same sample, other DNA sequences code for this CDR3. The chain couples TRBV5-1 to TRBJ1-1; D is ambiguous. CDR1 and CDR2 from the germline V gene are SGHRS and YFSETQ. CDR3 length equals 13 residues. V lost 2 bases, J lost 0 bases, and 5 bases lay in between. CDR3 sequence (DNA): TGCGCCAGCAGCTTTAGGTTGAACACTGAAGCTTTCTTT. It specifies CASSFRLNTEAFF.